This paragraph reports one T cell receptor beta chain. Its antigen is undetermined. Germline-derived CDR1 and CDR2 are MDHEN and SYDVKM. The CDR3 covers 13 residues. The V end lost 7 bases, the J end lost 4 bases, and 12 bases lay between the germline ends. This sample is part of a study of cytomegalovirus exposure and HLA in healthy donors. Study-wide results and limits: Per published reports, the classifier diagnosed cytomegalovirus status with high specificity and sensitivity.

With 60 Vbeta and 13 Jbeta primers, the PCR was carried out. Profiling relied on immunoSEQ multiplex PCR, and the TCRdb table lists in-frame clones only, not all of them. The profile shows 180,000 or so clones, about 79% of them singletons. The material sequenced was PBMCs. The genes are TRBV28 and TRBJ2-3; D remains ambiguous. This clonotype was obtained from a man aged 18 to 29 in good health and CMV-seronegative. The CDR3 protein is CASNPRMADTQYF. CDR3 in DNA: TGTGCCAGCAACCCCAGGATGGCAGATACGCAGTATTTT.